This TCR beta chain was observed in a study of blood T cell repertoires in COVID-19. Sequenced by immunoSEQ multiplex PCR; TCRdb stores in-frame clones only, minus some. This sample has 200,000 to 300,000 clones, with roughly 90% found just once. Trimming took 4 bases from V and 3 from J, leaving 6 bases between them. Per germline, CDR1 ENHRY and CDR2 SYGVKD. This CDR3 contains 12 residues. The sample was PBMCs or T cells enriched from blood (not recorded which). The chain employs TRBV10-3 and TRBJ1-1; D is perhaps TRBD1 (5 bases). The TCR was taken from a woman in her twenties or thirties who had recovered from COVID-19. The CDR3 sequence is CAISAGDTEAFF. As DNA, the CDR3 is TGTGCCATCAGTGCGGGGGACACTGAAGCTTTCTTT.